One sample yielded the 23 T cell receptor beta chains listed below, sequenced in a study of post-analysis software for immune sequencing data. Study-wide results and limits: Higher frequency in patients than in controls was seen for 5 or 6 TRBV segments, with TRBV5-6, TRBV5-1 and TRBV20-1 among them.

Their antigen targets remain unknown. TCR beta cDNA libraries included unique molecular identifiers. TCRdb re-derived calls from the PCR reads in MiXCR, one entry per CDR3 protein. The sample records approximately 440,000 distinct CDR3 sequences, approximately 46% being singletons. The specimen was blood. The receptors come from a girl aged 5-17 years with multiple sclerosis.

This clonotype has a handful of counts. The chain carries TRBV5-5 and TRBJ1-2; D is unclear. Germline loops: CDR1 SGHKS, CDR2 YYEKEE (reference sequence). The CDR3 spans 13 residues. V was clipped by 0 bases and J by 4 bases, with 7 bases between them. The DNA of the CDR3 is TGTGCCAGCAGCTTGGCGGACTTCTATGGCTACACCTTC. This codes for CASSLADFYGYTF. The full variable domain, rest sourced from reference TRBV5-5 and TRBJ1-2, is DAGVTQSPTHLIKTRGQQVTLRCSPISGHKSVSWYQQVLGQGPQFIFQYYEKEERGRGNFPDRFSARQFPNYSSELNVNALLLGDSALYLCASSLADFYGYTFGSGTRLTVV.

The chain employs TRBV20-1 and TRBJ2-6, with TRBD2 as a possible D gene (6 bases). V was cut by 6 bases and J by 0 bases, with 12 bases left in between. CDR1 and CDR2 (germline): DFQATT, SNEGSKA (reference sequence). This CDR3 is built from 15 residues. DNA for the CDR3: TGCAGTGCCCGCCGGGGGATCTCTGGGGCCAACGTCCTGACTTTC. It is translated as CSARRGISGANVLTF.

The J gene is TRBJ1-1, the V gene TRBV7-3; TRBD1 might be the D (6 bases). This CDR3 spans 16 amino acids. Deletions cut 1 base from V and 4 bases from J, with 16 bases between. Per germline, CDR1 SGHTA and CDR2 FQGTGA. CDR3 amino acids: CASSLNSGVGGTEAFF. In DNA form, the CDR3 reads TGTGCCAGCAGCTTAAATAGTGGGGTAGGGGGCACTGAAGCTTTCTTT.

Concerning this clonotype itself: Germline and junction disagree at one end, which may indicate a read error. The chain has TRBV14 and TRBJ1-2; no clear D. The germline V gene has CDR1 SGHDN and CDR2 FVKESK. This CDR3 is built from 12 residues. This chain's CDR3 is CTSSLLDYGYTF. The CDR3 DNA sequence: TGTACCAGCAGCCTCCTGGATTATGGCTACACCTTC.

Only one count was recorded for this clonotype. V is TRBV28 and J is TRBJ2-5, with TRBD1 as a possible D gene (5 bases). In germline, CDR1 is MDHEN, CDR2 SYDVKM. The V end lost 2 bases, the J end lost 5 bases, and 18 bases lay between the germline ends. The CDR3 totals 16 residues. CDR3 protein: CASSLVGRRLGETQYF. CDR3 coding DNA: TGTGCCAGCAGTTTAGTGGGGCGTCGGCTGGGGGAGACCCAGTACTTC.

This clonotype occurred a few times. The chain carries TRBV29-1 and TRBJ1-1, with D unclear. CDR3 length: 11 amino acids. Germline V gene lookup returns CDR1 SQVTM and CDR2 ANQGSEA. V was cut by 2 bases and J by 7 bases, with 8 bases left in between. This CDR3 reads CSVESGIEAFF. CDR3 bases: TGCAGCGTTGAATCTGGAATTGAAGCTTTCTTT.

The chain has TRBV4-2 and TRBJ2-5; 9 nucleotides agree with TRBD1. This CDR3 comprises 17 residues. Unmatched junction bases numbered 9, after V lost 0 bases and J lost 4 bases. The germline CDR1 and CDR2 sequences are LGHNA and YNFKEQ. CDR3 loop: CASSQDPGQGEGETQYF. In DNA, the CDR3 is TGTGCCAGCAGCCAAGATCCGGGACAGGGTGAGGGAGAGACCCAGTACTTC.

The chain links TRBV4-3 to TRBJ2-1; D unresolved. The germline CDR1 and CDR2 sequences are LGHNA and YSLEER. V was trimmed by 1 base and J by 2 bases, leaving 9 bases between them. This CDR3 region has 15 residues. CDR3 DNA: TGCGCCAGCAGCCAAGCGCCGGGCCCCTACAATGAGCAGTTCTTC. As protein: CASSQAPGPYNEQFF.

The chain has TRBV4-3 and TRBJ1-1; D ambiguous. Germline V CDR1 and CDR2: LGHNA, YSLEER. CDR3 length: 15 amino acids. Trimming removed 0 bases at V and 2 bases at J, with 10 bases between. CDR3 protein: CASSQEPGANTEAFF. CDR3 nucleotides: TGCGCCAGCAGCCAAGAGCCGGGCGCAAACACTGAAGCTTTCTTT.

This clonotype was detected many times. The gene calls are TRBV29-1 and TRBJ2-1, with TRBD2 identical over 9 bases. Trimming took 4 bases from V and 8 from J; bases not matched to a gene: 9. There are 14 residues in the CDR3. Per germline, CDR1 SQVTM and CDR2 ANQGSEA. The CDR3 coding sequence is TGCAGCGTTGGAGTAGCGGGAGTAGGGGATGAGCAGTTCTTC. This encodes CSVGVAGVGDEQFF.

The chain is built from TRBV6-6 and TRBJ1-4, with a weak D call TRBD1 (6 bases). The germline gives CDR1 MNHNY, CDR2 SVGAGI (reference sequence). The CDR3 length is 12 residues. V was cut by 6 bases and J by 7 bases, with 9 bases left in between. CDR3 in amino acids: CASRGAPEKLFF. CDR3 DNA: TGTGCCAGCAGGGGGGCGCCTGAAAAACTGTTTTTT.

The chain uses TRBV24-1 and TRBJ1-2; no definite D call. There are 12 residues in the CDR3. The ends were cut back, 5 bases at V and 2 bases at J, with 5 bases in the middle. The germline V gene encodes CDR1 KGHDR and CDR2 SFDVKD. This CDR3 is CATSGPNYGYTF. As DNA, the CDR3 is TGTGCCACCAGTGGTCCAAACTATGGCTACACCTTC.

The chain employs TRBV6-1 and TRBJ1-1, with D possibly being TRBD1 (6 bases). Germline CDR1 MNHNS, CDR2 SASEGT. The CDR3 spans 13 residues. Trimming left V 8 bases short and J 1 base short, with 11 bases between. The CDR3 loop is CASAQGGNTEAFF. The CDR3, as DNA: TGTGCCAGCGCCCAAGGGGGGAACACTGAAGCTTTCTTT.

In DNA form, the CDR3 reads TGTGCCAGCAGGGACTATAGGGAGAAACTGTTTTTT. Its translation: CASRDYREKLFF. This chain links TRBV28 with TRBJ1-4, with D unclear. Germline-derived CDR1 and CDR2 are MDHEN and SYDVKM. CDR3 length: 12 amino acids. Trimming shortened V by 6 bases and J by 11 bases, and 13 bases separated the two germline ends.

This clonotype was counted only a few times. This chain connects TRBV6-1 to TRBJ2-7; TRBD2 aligns across 10 bases. Germline lookup yields CDR1 MNHNS and CDR2 SASEGT. This CDR3 has 15 amino acids. The trim removed 4 bases at V and 0 bases at J, leaving 3 bases unmatched. CDR3 bases: TGTGCCAGCAGTGCCCGGACTAGCGGCTCCTACGAGCAGTACTTC. It translates to CASSARTSGSYEQYF.

V usage is TRBV5-1 and J usage is TRBJ2-5, with 10 bases that match TRBD2. Trimming at V came to 0 bases and at J to 4 bases, leaving 6 bases not matched to a gene. The CDR3 sequence is 16 residues long. The germline gives CDR1 SGHRS, CDR2 YFSETQ. The CDR3 sequence: CASSLEVAGGTETQYF. DNA of the CDR3: TGCGCCAGCAGCTTGGAAGTAGCGGGAGGTACAGAGACCCAGTACTTC. Supplemented by reference TRBV5-1 and TRBJ2-5, the full variable domain reads KAGVTQTPRYLIKTRGQQVTLSCSPISGHRSVSWYQQTPGQGLQFLFEYFSETQRNKGNFPGRFSGRQFSNSRSEMNVSTLELGDSALYLCASSLEVAGGTETQYFGPGTRLLVL.

The chain uses TRBV29-1 and TRBJ1-4; D ambiguous. The CDR3 length is 13 residues. V dropped 5 bases and J dropped 5 bases, with 12 bases sitting between them. Germline values: CDR1 SQVTM, CDR2 ANQGSEA. CDR3 region: CSVMGNGNEKLFF. The DNA for the CDR3 is TGCAGCGTTATGGGGAACGGAAATGAAAAACTGTTTTTT.

Here the CDR3 reads CSAARDRLNYGYTF. Here the CDR3 DNA reads TGCAGTGCGGCTAGGGACCGCCTAAACTATGGCTACACCTTC. The rearrangement links TRBV20-1 to TRBJ1-2; D perhaps matches TRBD1 (5 bases). This CDR3 is built from 14 residues. Germline assignment: CDR1 DFQATT and CDR2 SNEGSKA (reference sequence). Between the trimmed V and J ends, which lost 6 bases and 2 bases, there was a span of 16 bases.

The chain employs TRBV5-1 and TRBJ2-2; D is unresolved. Trimming shortened V by 0 bases and J by 7 bases, and 10 bases separated the two germline ends. This CDR3 is 14 amino acids long. Germline-derived CDR1 and CDR2 are SGHRS and YFSETQ. CDR3 sequence: CASSLDSLYGELFF. As DNA, the CDR3 is TGCGCCAGCAGCTTGGACTCCCTCTACGGGGAGCTGTTTTTT.

The chain uses TRBV12-3 or TRBV12-4 and TRBJ2-1; TRBD1 agrees at 7 bases. The CDR3 is made up of 15 amino acids. The V segment lost 5 bases and the J segment 5 bases; nucleotides outside the gene matches: 9. For the CDR3, the DNA is TGTGCCAGCAGTCCGGGACAGTCGGTTAACAATGAGCAGTTCTTC. Translated, it gives CASSPGQSVNNEQFF.

The chain combines TRBV12-3 or TRBV12-4 with TRBJ1-5; no clear D gene. Trimming took off 6 bases at V and 2 bases at J, with 14 bases between the two ends. The CDR3 has 15 residues. The CDR3 region has the DNA TGTGCCAGCAGGTCCGACAAGGGCGGCAATCAGCCCCAGCATTTT. This sequence encodes CASRSDKGGNQPQHF.

The chain is built from TRBV5-6 and TRBJ2-7; tentatively, D is TRBD2 (6 bases). The DNA end lines up better with TRBJ2-5; the J call may be wrong. CDR3 length equals 15 residues. Germline CDR1 is SGHDT and CDR2 is YYEEEE. CDR3 bases: TGTGCCAGCAGCTTCCAAGCGCGGGACCGGGCGACCCAGTACTTC. Encoded protein: CASSFQARDRATQYF.

This clonotype was found many times. The chain has TRBV7-9 and TRBJ1-2; possible D gene TRBD1, 6 bases. CDR3 size: 17 residues. From germline, CDR1 is SEHNR and CDR2 FQNEAQ (reference sequence). With 3 bases removed from V and 0 bases from J, the gap between germline ends came to 17 bases. DNA of the CDR3: TGTGCCAGCAGCTTCGGCAGGGGAATGATAGCTAACTATGGCTACACCTTC. Translating gives CASSFGRGMIANYGYTF.